This TCR beta chain emerged from a study of blood T cells in healthy people across ages (dated by TCRdb to 2015 to 2017). As for the study more broadly: In model experiments, template switching captured roughly one uniquely barcoded TCR beta cDNA molecule for every two T cells. For two donors (one aged 18 to 29 and one aged 80 or older), the study analyzed two additional independent replicas of 1 million unique cDNA reads from the same blood draw. Four age groups were formed from the donors: young (average 16 years), middle-aged (around 39), aged (more than 55) and long-lived (around 80). Using deep sequencing normalized with unique cDNA molecular identifiers, the study measured how TCR beta repertoire diversity changes with age.

The library came from 5' RACE. The sequencer was an Illumina HiSeq 2500. A second 7 to 11 cycle PCR used a sample-barcoded 5' primer and a J-beta primer mix. Each TCR beta cDNA molecule received a unique molecular identifier from a template-switch 5' adaptor carrying 12 random nucleotides. Each sample yielded at least 2.5 million CDR3-containing paired-end reads. First-strand cDNA synthesis was performed from all RNA using the Mint cDNA synthesis kit, with priming by a TRBC-specific oligonucleotide. Following uracil-DNA glycosylase treatment, a first 18-cycle PCR with universal primers M1SS and BC2_uni_R was performed on all cDNA. As for the original processing: For normalization, 1 million high-quality reads were randomly selected from each sample, with every read carrying a distinct molecular identifier. Reads with shared molecular identifiers were discarded instead of being binned into consensus sequences. MiTCR, set to a Q25 quality threshold and the strictest error-elimination algorithm, was used for CDR3 identification, clonotype clustering and error correction. A nonparametric unseen species model with Euler transformation was used to estimate a lower bound on total TCR beta diversity. TCRdb applied fastp at Q25 and MiXCR to the public reads, then kept only in-frame beta chains. Here each entry gathers all rows of one CDR3 protein and keeps the most common genes and DNA. The V and J calls come from TCRdb's annotation, not from the publication. Present in this sample are approximately 780,000 distinct CDR3 sequences, roughly 24% of which were seen just once. About 2.9% of the sample rests with the top ten.

This clonotype appeared a few times. Which antigen it targets is not known. The sample holds no much larger clone one base away, and base qualities are not on file. Donors were 40 or so systemically healthy Caucasian individuals from Russia aged roughly 6 to 90 years. Each donor gave ten milliliters of peripheral blood, drawn into EDTA-treated Vacutainer tubes. Ficoll-Paque density-gradient centrifugation was used to isolate PBMCs, with at least 6 million obtained per sample. Trizol reagent was used to extract total RNA from PBMCs, with at least 6 micrograms per sample. Naive CD45RAhigh/CD27high T cell percentages were measured by flow cytometry on a PBMC aliquot from every donor. The study at large found these results: Bulk unsorted PBMC profiling prevented conclusive comparison of naive and antigen-experienced compartments. The percentage of naive T cells measured by flow cytometry correlated strongly with observed TCR beta diversity. Because the CMV infection status of the donors was unknown, age-related changes in expanded clonotypes may potentially have been confounded. Compared with the aged group, the long-lived group had more naive CD4+ T cells, fewer expanded clones and increased TCR diversity, a pattern suggesting age selection. As age increased, observed TCR beta diversity per million T cells dropped in a roughly linear way, and a significant reduction was already evident by age about 40. Estimates of total diversity from one million sequenced T cells were regarded as lower bounds and underestimates.

The sample was also reused in another study, on T cells of mothers and their children. From that second study: The donors were nine systemically healthy Caucasian individuals, made up of three mothers and their six children. cDNA synthesis consumed the entire amount of extracted RNA, loaded at about 1.6 ug RNA in each 15 ul reaction. In the second PCR, the M1S primer introduced both the sample barcodes and 2-4 random nucleotides. Over 10 million TCR beta CDR3 reads came from each mother, compared with some 3.1 million reads from each child. Thymic selection shapes the output of TCR recombination in a similar way in related and unrelated pairs, and inherited differences have a minor effect. Normalized repertoire overlap was always found to be slightly, but never significantly, higher in related mother-child pairs than in unrelated mother-child pairs. No persistent microchimeric T cell clones were detected, at a sensitivity of roughly 99 clones per million clonotypes. The study used deep NGS to compare TCR beta repertoires of mothers and children, seeking features distinguishing related mother-child pairs from unrelated individuals. Mothers averaged about 40 +/- 4 years of age and children averaged 11 +/- 4 years. After adapter ligation with NEBNext reagents, the libraries were sequenced on Illumina HiSeq 2000 with 100+100 nt paired-end reads. To avoid cross-contamination, the mother libraries and the child libraries were prepared a month apart and sequenced in separate runs. Between roughly 500,000 and 2,100,000 distinct TCR beta clonotypes were identified per donor. Naive TCR beta clonotypes were estimated from low-frequency clonotypes matched to each donor's FACS-determined naive share, without sorting.

Sample: blood. The receptor's source is a boy between 10 and 17 years old in good health.

CDR3 reads: CASSLDERGYTF. Here is the DNA: TGTGCCAGCAGCTTAGACGAGCGGGGCTACACCTTC. The V and J segments used are TRBV7-9 and TRBJ1-2, with an unclear D gene assignment. The CDR3 holds 12 amino acids from the cysteine to the phenylalanine. Only CDR3 DNA remains: 36 bases, in frame from the first base. The V end loses 1 base and the J end loses 8 bases, and a stretch of 8 bases separates them. The CDR1 and CDR2 encoded by the germline V gene (reference sequence) are SEHNR and FQNEAQ. Joined to the reference TRBV7-9 and TRBJ1-2 proteins, this CDR3 gives the full variable domain: DTGVSQNPRHKITKRGQNVTFRCDPISEHNRLYWYRQTLGQGPEFLTYFQNEAQLEKSRLLSDRFSAERPKGSFSTLEIQRTEQGDSAMYLCASSLDERGYTFGSGTRLTVV.